This T cell receptor beta chain was sequenced in a study of T cell changes during pregnancy in multiple sclerosis. Repertoires were generated with immunoSEQ multiplex PCR, while TCRdb's copy carries only in-frame clones and drops some. This table has approximately 70,000 clones, approximately 90% appearing once. Trimming took off 3 bases at V and 1 base at J, with 18 bases between the two ends. Germline V gives CDR1 SGHTA, CDR2 FQGNSA. This CDR3 has 18 residues. The chain has TRBV7-2 and TRBJ2-2; tentatively, D is TRBD1 (5 bases). The sequencing here drew on peripheral blood, taken after pregnancy. The receptor comes from a female donor with multiple sclerosis, enrolled in a pregnancy study. The CDR3 nucleotides are TGTGCCAGCAGCTTTTTTAGCTCCAGGGCCGGGAACACCGGGGAGCTGTTTTTT. Its translation is CASSFFSSRAGNTGELFF.